The clone carrying this TCR beta chain was observed once. Authors' processing steps: Amplification from reference gene primers served as the basis for estimated nucleated cell counts. Generated by immunoSEQ multiplex PCR, the TCRdb table keeps only in-frame clones and is missing some. D and trimming were read from the DNA, whereas the V and J calls and clone size are those reported in that table. The table includes some 200,000 clones, 88% detected once. This entry is derived from a study of blood T cell repertoires in COVID-19. Germline loops: CDR1 SGHDN, CDR2 FVKESK. This CDR3 comprises 15 residues. V was clipped by 4 bases and J by 6 bases, with 17 bases between them.

This receptor was taken from a man between 40 and 49 years old with active or convalescent COVID-19. The genes are TRBV14 and TRBJ2-3, with no clear D. Sequenced material: peripheral blood. DNA for the CDR3: TGTGCCAGCAGCCTATACGCGCTAGTAACTGATACGCAGTATTTT. Translated, it gives CASSLYALVTDTQYF. Using reference TRBV14 and TRBJ2-3 for the parts outside the CDR3, the full variable domain is EAGVTQFPSHSVIEKGQTVTLRCDPISGHDNLYWYRRVMGKEIKFLLHFVKESKQDESGMPNNRFLAERTGGTYSTLKVQPAELEDSGVYFCASSLYALVTDTQYFGPGTRLTVL.